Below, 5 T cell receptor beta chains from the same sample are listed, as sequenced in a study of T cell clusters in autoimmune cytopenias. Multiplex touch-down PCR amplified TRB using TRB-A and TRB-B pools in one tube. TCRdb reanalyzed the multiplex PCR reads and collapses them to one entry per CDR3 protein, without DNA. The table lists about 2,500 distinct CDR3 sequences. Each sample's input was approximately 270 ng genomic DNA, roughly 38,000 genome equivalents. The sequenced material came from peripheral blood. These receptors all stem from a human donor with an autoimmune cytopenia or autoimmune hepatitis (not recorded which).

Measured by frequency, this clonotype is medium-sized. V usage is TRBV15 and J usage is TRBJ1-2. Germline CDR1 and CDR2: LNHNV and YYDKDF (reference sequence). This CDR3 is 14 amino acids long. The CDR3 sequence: CATSRDFFGDGYTF.

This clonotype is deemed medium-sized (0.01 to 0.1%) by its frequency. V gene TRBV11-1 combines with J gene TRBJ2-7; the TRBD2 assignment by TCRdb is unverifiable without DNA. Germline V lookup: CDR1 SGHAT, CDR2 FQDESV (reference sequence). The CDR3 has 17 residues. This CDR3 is CASSPYPSGSLSYEQYF.

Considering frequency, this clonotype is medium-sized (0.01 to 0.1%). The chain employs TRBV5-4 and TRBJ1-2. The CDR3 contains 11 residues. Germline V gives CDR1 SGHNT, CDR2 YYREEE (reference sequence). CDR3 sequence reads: CASSWNYGYTF.

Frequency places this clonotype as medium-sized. The CDR3: CASSILQGGNIQYF. The chain combines TRBV19 with TRBJ2-4; the D call of TRBD1 rests on TCRdb alone, since no DNA is present to check it. Germline V gene lookup returns CDR1 LNHDA and CDR2 SQIVND (reference sequence). This CDR3 contains 14 residues.

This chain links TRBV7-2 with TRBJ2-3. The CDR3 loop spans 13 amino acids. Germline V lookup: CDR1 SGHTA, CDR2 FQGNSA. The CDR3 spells CASSLASEDTQYF.